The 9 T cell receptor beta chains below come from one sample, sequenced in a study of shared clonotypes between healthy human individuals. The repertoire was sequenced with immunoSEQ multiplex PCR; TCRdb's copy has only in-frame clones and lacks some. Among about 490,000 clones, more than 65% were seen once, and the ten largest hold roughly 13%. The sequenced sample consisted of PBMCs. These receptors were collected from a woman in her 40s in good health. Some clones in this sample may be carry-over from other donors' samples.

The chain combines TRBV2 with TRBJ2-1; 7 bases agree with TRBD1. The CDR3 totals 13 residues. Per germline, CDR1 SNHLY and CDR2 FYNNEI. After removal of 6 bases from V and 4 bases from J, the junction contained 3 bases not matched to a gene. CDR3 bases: TGTGCCAGCAGGGACAGGAGGTACAATGAGCAGTTCTTC. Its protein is CASRDRRYNEQFF.

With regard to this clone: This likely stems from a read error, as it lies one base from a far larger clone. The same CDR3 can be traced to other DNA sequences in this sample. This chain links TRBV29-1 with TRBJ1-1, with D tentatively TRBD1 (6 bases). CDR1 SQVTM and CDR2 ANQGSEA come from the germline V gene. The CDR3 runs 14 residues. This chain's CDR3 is CSVEFGEGGTEAFF. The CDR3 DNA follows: TGCAGCGTTGAATTTGGAGAGGGGGGGACTGAAGCCTTCTTT.

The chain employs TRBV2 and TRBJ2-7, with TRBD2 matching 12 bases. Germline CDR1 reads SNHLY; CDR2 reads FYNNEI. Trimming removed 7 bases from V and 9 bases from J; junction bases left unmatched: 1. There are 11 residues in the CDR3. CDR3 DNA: TGTGCCAGCAAACTAGCGGGAGGGCAGTACTTC. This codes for CASKLAGGQYF.

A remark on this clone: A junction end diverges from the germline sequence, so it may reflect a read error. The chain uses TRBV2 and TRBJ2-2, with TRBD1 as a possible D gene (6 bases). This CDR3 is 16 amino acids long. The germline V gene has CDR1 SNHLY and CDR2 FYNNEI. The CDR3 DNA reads TGTGCCAGCTCCGGGGCAGGGGTCGGTCTCACCGTGGAGCTGTTTTTT. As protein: CASSGAGVGLTVELFF.

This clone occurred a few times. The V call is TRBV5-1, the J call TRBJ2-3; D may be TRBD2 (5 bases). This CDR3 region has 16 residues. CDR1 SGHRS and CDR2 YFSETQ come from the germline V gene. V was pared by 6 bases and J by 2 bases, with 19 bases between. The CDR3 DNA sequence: TGCGCCAGCACCCTGGGCCTAGCCTCCTCCACAGATACGCAGTATTTT. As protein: CASTLGLASSTDTQYF.

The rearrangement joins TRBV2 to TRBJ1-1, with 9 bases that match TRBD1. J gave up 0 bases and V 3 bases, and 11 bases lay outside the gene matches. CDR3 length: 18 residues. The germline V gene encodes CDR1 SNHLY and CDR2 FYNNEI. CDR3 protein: CASSDWDREGTVNTEAFF. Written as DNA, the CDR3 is TGTGCCAGCAGTGATTGGGACAGGGAGGGAACCGTGAACACTGAAGCTTTCTTT. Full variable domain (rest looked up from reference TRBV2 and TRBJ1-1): EPEVTQTPSHQVTQMGQEVILRCVPISNHLYFYWYRQILGQKVEFLVSFYNNEISEKSEIFDDQFSVERPDGSNFTLKIRSTKLEDSAMYFCASSDWDREGTVNTEAFFGQGTRLTVV.

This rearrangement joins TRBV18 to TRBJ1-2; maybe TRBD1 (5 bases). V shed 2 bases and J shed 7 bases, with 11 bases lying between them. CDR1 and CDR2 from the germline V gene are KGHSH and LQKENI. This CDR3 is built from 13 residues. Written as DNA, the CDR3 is TGTGCCAGCTCACCATCAGGGCAGAGTGGCTACACCTTC. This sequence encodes CASSPSGQSGYTF.

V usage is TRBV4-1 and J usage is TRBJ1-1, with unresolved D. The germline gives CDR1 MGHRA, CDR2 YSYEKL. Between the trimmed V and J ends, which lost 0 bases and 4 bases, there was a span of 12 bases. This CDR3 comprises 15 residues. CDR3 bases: TGCGCCAGCAGCCAAGAGTGGAGGCTTTCCACTGAAGCTTTCTTT. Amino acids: CASSQEWRLSTEAFF.

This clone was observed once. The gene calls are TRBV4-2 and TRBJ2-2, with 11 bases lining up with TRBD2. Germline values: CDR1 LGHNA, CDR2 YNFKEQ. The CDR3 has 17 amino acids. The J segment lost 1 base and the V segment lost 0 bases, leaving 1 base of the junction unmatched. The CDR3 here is CASSQETSGGNTGELFF. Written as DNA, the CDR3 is TGTGCCAGCAGCCAAGAAACTAGCGGGGGGAACACCGGGGAGCTGTTTTTT.